The entry that follows covers one T cell receptor beta chain sequence. Its antigen is unknown. No base qualities exist here, and no much larger clone lies one base off it. The sample is drawn from a study of OX40 agonist ivuxolimab in advanced cancers. A note on the overall study: The costimulatory receptor OX40 (CD134) was targeted by ivuxolimab, a fully human IgG2 agonistic monoclonal antibody. Intravenous ivuxolimab was administered to patients every 2 weeks at six dose levels: 0.01, 0.1, 0.3, 1.5, 3 and 10 mg/kg. Of the 50 to 55 patients in dose escalation, some 20 had hepatocellular carcinoma, some 15 had melanoma, 9 had renal cell carcinoma and 9 had head and neck cancer. The dose-escalation cohort was 82.7% male with a mean age of around 64 years, ranging from about 23 to 85. Prior anti-PD-1, anti-PD-L1 or anti-CTLA-4 therapy was permitted, and checkpoint inhibitors had been received by more than 35% of dose-escalation patients. Partial responses occurred in three dose-escalation patients: two with cutaneous melanoma and one with hepatocellular carcinoma. Peripheral TCRbeta sequencing aimed to test whether ivuxolimab altered TCR sequence diversity and caused clonal T-cell expansion. The paper describes the monotherapy dose-escalation part (N of about 54 patients) of the phase I trial of ivuxolimab. Paper-wide results and their limitations: Low levels of normalized T-cell clonal expansion were also seen in some nonresponding patients. In partial responders in the 0.1-3.0 mg/kg groups, normalized peripheral clonal expansion was found to be among the lowest, especially among CD8+ T cells. After ivuxolimab, CD8+ T cells had more expanded clones than CD4+ T cells on average. Clonal expansion of both CD4+ and CD8+ blood T cells was observed from baseline to week 6 at doses 0.1 to 3.0 mg/kg. The antigen specificity of the clonally expanded peripheral T cells was not determined.

Genomic DNA was extracted from sorted cells for sequencing of the TCRbeta CDR3 region. TCRbeta CDR3 regions were sequenced using the immunoSEQ Assay. TCRdb took over this immuneACCESS table, retaining in-frame rearrangements with V and J assigned. Such tables are incomplete; in checked studies, under half of the missing clones stem from an unresolved V gene, and the remainder is unexplained. The sample data list tens of thousands of clones, and around nine tenths of these were observed just once. Around 0.46% of the sample lies in the top ten. Including the terminal cysteine and phenylalanine, the CDR3 comprises 15 residues. Here the CDR3 DNA is all that survives: 45 bases in frame from base 1. The germline V gene specifies MGHDK as CDR1 and SYGVNS as CDR2. The junction carries 7 bases between V and J, which are trimmed by 1 base and 0 bases respectively. Patients with autoimmune disease history or receiving systemic immunosuppression were excluded from the trial. In every dose cohort, peripheral blood was drawn for TCR sequencing at baseline, cycle 4 day 1, and cycle 7 day 1. Samples were obtained from an open-label, multicenter, first-in-human phase I dose-escalation trial of ivuxolimab. Adults with locally advanced or metastatic head and neck squamous cell, hepatocellular, melanoma or renal cell carcinoma were enrolled in the trial. Before TCR sequencing, CD4+ T cells and CD8+ T cells were sorted from peripheral blood as separate populations.

The sequences come from CD4+ or CD8+ T cells sorted from blood, collected in a trial of the OX40 agonist ivuxolimab. The TCR sequence derives from an adult with an advanced solid tumor such as melanoma, head and neck, liver or kidney cancer. The V and J segments used are TRBV25-1 and TRBJ1-3, with no confidently assigned D gene. CDR3 reads: CASSESRISGNTIYF. The DNA reads TGTGCCAGCAGTGAATCCCGCATCTCTGGAAACACCATATATTTT.